This TCR beta chain was sequenced during a study of blood T cell repertoires in COVID-19. The method was immunoSEQ multiplex PCR; TCRdb's version includes in-frame clones alone and lacks a portion of them. This table has around 190,000 clones, approximately 84% appearing once. Trimming cost V 3 bases and J 7 bases, with 21 bases left between them. The CDR3 has 15 residues. Germline V gives CDR1 GTSNPN, CDR2 SVGIG (reference sequence). The source material was PBMCs or T cells enriched from blood (not recorded which). This TCR was sampled from a woman aged 25 to 39 who had recovered from COVID-19. The rearrangement uses TRBV30 and TRBJ1-1, with no clear D. CDR3 in DNA: TGTGCCTGGAGCGGGTTTAGCGCCCGCTTGGGTGAAGCTTTCTTT. It is translated as CAWSGFSARLGEAFF.